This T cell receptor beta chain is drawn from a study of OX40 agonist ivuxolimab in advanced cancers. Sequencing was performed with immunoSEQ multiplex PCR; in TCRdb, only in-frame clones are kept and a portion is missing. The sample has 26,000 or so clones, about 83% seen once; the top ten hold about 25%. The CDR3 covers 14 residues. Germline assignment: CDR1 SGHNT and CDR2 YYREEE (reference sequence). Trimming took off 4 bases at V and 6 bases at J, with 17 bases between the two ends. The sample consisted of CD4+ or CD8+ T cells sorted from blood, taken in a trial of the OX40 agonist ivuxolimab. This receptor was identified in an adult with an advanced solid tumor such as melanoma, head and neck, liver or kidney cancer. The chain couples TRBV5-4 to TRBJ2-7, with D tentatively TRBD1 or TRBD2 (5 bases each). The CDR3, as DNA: TGTGCCAGCAGCCCTGGGGCGGGTGTCTCCGAGCAGTACTTC. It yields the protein CASSPGAGVSEQYF.